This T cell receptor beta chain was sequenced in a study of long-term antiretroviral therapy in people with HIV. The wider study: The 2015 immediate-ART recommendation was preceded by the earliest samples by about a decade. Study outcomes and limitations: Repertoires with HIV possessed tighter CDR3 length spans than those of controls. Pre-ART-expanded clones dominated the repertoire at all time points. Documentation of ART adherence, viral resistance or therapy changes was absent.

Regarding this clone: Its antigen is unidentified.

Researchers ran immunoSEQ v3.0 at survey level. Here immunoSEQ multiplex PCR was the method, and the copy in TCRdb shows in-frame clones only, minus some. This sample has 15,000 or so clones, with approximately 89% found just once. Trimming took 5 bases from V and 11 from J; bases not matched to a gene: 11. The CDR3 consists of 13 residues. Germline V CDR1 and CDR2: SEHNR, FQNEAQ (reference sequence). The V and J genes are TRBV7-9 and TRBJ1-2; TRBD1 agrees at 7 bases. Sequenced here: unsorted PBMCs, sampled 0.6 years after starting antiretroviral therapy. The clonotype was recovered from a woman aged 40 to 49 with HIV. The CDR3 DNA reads TGTGCCAGCAGCCTTACCACGGGACAGTCTTACACCTTC. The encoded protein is CASSLTTGQSYTF. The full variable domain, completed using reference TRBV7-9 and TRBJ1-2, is DTGVSQNPRHKITKRGQNVTFRCDPISEHNRLYWYRQTLGQGPEFLTYFQNEAQLEKSRLLSDRFSAERPKGSFSTLEIQRTEQGDSAMYLCASSLTTGQSYTFGSGTRLTVV.